The 11 T cell receptor beta chains presented below share a single source sample, sequenced in a study of blood T cell repertoires in COVID-19. Generated by immunoSEQ multiplex PCR, the TCRdb table keeps only in-frame clones and is missing some. The sample has 380,000 or so clones, nearly 90% seen once. The specimen sequenced was PBMCs or T cells enriched from blood (not recorded which). Receptors originate from a woman aged 40 to 55 with acute COVID-19.

A single count supports this clone. V and J are TRBV10-3 and TRBJ2-3; TRBD1 is a possible D gene (6 bases). Trimming took off 3 bases at V and 0 bases at J, with 13 bases between the two ends. CDR1 is ENHRY and CDR2 is SYGVKD in the germline V gene. The CDR3 totals 16 residues. CDR3 nucleotide sequence: TGTGCCATCAGTGACCCAGGACAGCTTAGCACAGATACGCAGTATTTT. Residues: CAISDPGQLSTDTQYF.

V and J are TRBV18 and TRBJ1-1; D is undetermined. The CDR3 has 17 residues. Trimming took 0 bases from V and 1 from J, leaving 15 bases between them. Germline V gene lookup returns CDR1 KGHSH and CDR2 LQKENI. Here the CDR3 reads CASSPPLNHSRNTEAFF. In DNA form, the CDR3 reads TGTGCCAGCTCACCACCGCTTAACCACAGCCGGAACACTGAAGCTTTCTTT. Full variable domain (rest looked up from reference TRBV18 and TRBJ1-1): NAGVMQNPRHLVRRRGQEARLRCSPMKGHSHVYWYRQLPEEGLKFMVYLQKENIIDESGMPKERFSAEFPKEGPSILRIQQVVRGDSAAYFCASSPPLNHSRNTEAFFGQGTRLTVV.

The rearrangement uses TRBV5-1 and TRBJ1-1, with TRBD1 as a possible D gene (5 bases). This CDR3 contains 13 residues. V lost 0 bases and J lost 11, with 14 bases in between. From germline, CDR1 is SGHRS and CDR2 YFSETQ. This chain's CDR3 is CASSLEGQGRAFF. In DNA form, the CDR3 reads TGCGCCAGCAGCTTGGAGGGGCAGGGCCGTGCTTTCTTT.

The chain links TRBV6-5 to TRBJ2-7; 8 bases agree with TRBD2. The CDR3 consists of 15 residues. CDR1 and CDR2 from the germline V gene are MNHEY and SVGAGI. V gave up 5 bases and J gave up 9 bases; unmatched junction bases: 15. CDR3 nucleotides: TGTGCCAGCAGTCCGGGGACTAGTCGGTCGCATCGGCAGTACTTC. This encodes CASSPGTSRSHRQYF.

The chain has TRBV13 and TRBJ2-1; D gene ambiguous. This CDR3 comprises 11 residues. Trimming removed 5 bases from V and 5 bases from J, with 4 bases in between. In germline, CDR1 is PRHDT, CDR2 FYEKMQ (reference sequence). The CDR3 sequence: CASSLNNEQFF. DNA for the CDR3: TGTGCCAGCAGCCTAAACAATGAGCAGTTCTTC.

This chain joins TRBV10-1 and TRBJ2-3; D possibly corresponds to TRBD2 (5 bases). The CDR3 sequence is 14 residues long. Trimming left V 3 bases short and J 2 bases short, with 9 bases between. Germline lookup yields CDR1 WNHNN and CDR2 SYGVQD (reference sequence). The CDR3 DNA sequence: TGCGCCAGCAGTGATCGGGGTCACACAGATACGCAGTATTTT. This sequence encodes CASSDRGHTDTQYF.

V and J are TRBV19 and TRBJ1-2, with a possible D match to TRBD1 (6 bases). CDR1 LNHDA and CDR2 SQIVND come from the germline V gene (reference sequence). Trimming took off 5 bases at V and 7 bases at J, with 17 bases between the two ends. The CDR3 spans 14 residues. The CDR3 sequence: CASSQISGTSGYTF. CDR3 DNA: TGTGCCAGTAGTCAAATCTCAGGGACATCTGGCTACACCTTC.

CDR3 DNA: TGTGCCAGCAGCCAAGATTCCCTTAGCACAGATACGCAGTATTTT. Translating gives CASSQDSLSTDTQYF. V is TRBV3-1 (or the pseudogene TRBV3-2) and J is TRBJ2-3; D is undetermined. Deletions cut 0 bases from V and 0 bases from J, with 7 bases between. CDR3 size: 15 residues. Germline CDR1 LGHDT, CDR2 YNNKEL (reference sequence).

The chain recombines TRBV7-2 with TRBJ1-6, with 7 bases lining up with TRBD1. CDR3 size: 14 residues. Germline assignment: CDR1 SGHTA and CDR2 FQGNSA. Trimming took 3 bases from V and 7 from J; bases not matched to a gene: 3. CDR3 residues: CASSFQTGNSPLHF. The CDR3 DNA reads TGTGCCAGCAGCTTCCAGACAGGGAATTCACCCCTCCACTTT.

This chain joins TRBV30 and TRBJ1-4; D unresolved. Per the germline V gene, CDR1 is GTSNPN and CDR2 is SVGIG (reference sequence). V lost 0 bases, J lost 5 bases, and 10 bases lay in between. This CDR3 has 14 amino acids. The CDR3 loop reads CAWSVERRNEKLFF. The CDR3 coding sequence is TGTGCCTGGAGTGTAGAAAGGAGGAATGAAAAACTGTTTTTT. The whole variable domain, remainder taken from reference TRBV30 and TRBJ1-4, is SQTIHQWPATLVQPVGSPLSLECTVEGTSNPNLYWYRQAAGRGLQLLFYSVGIGQISSEVPQNLSASRPQDRQFILSSKKLLLSDSGFYLCAWSVERRNEKLFFGSGTQLSVL.

V and J are TRBV7-6 and TRBJ2-1; TRBD2 matches at 8 bases. Germline loops: CDR1 SGHVS, CDR2 FNYEAQ. V lost 1 base, J lost 7 bases, and 6 bases stayed unmatched. The CDR3 length is 15 residues. The CDR3 protein is CASSLVSGAGNEQFF. The CDR3 nucleotides read TGTGCCAGCAGCTTAGTTAGCGGGGCGGGTAATGAGCAGTTCTTC. The variable domain in full, completed from reference TRBV7-6 and TRBJ2-1, reads GAGVSQSPRYKVTKRGQDVALRCDPISGHVSLYWYRQALGQGPEFLTYFNYEAQQDKSGLPNDRFSAERPEGSISTLTIQRTEQRDSAMYRCASSLVSGAGNEQFFGPGTRLTVL.